A single sample is the source of the 2 T cell receptor beta chains below, sequenced in a study of T cells in Graves' hyperthyroidism and ophthalmopathy. RNA transcripts yielded amplified TCR beta CDR3 regions. First-round RT-PCR of the TCR CDR3 relied on the HTBI primer set. TCRdb independently ran MiXCR on the multiplex PCR reads; one entry per CDR3 protein. Of around 240,000 distinct CDR3 sequences in the sample, roughly 15% were seen once. Input material: blood. These receptors came from a woman in her 40s with Graves' hyperthyroidism that later progressed to Graves' ophthalmopathy.

This clonotype was counted a few times. The V call is TRBV7-2, the J call TRBJ2-5; weak D call: TRBD1 (5 bases). Germline V gives CDR1 SGHTA, CDR2 FQGNSA. The ends were cut back, 3 bases at V and 5 bases at J, with 16 bases in the middle. CDR3 size: 15 residues. CDR3 region: CASSFFQTKGETQYF. The CDR3 nucleotides are TGTGCCAGCAGCTTCTTCCAAACTAAGGGGGAGACCCAGTACTTC.

Note on this clonotype: This may stem from a read error, because a much larger clone lies one nucleotide away. The CDR3 ends on some other residue instead of the conserved phenylalanine or tryptophan, so this is likely a read error. The chain is built from TRBV5-1 and TRBJ1-2; 8 bases line up with TRBD1. CDR1 SGHRS and CDR2 YFSETQ come from the germline V gene. With 0 bases clipped from V and 6 bases from J, the junction kept 1 base outside the gene matches. CDR3 size: 13 residues. The CDR3 region is CASSLDRGNGYTL. The DNA for the CDR3 is TGCGCCAGCAGCTTGGACAGGGGGAATGGCTACACCCTC.